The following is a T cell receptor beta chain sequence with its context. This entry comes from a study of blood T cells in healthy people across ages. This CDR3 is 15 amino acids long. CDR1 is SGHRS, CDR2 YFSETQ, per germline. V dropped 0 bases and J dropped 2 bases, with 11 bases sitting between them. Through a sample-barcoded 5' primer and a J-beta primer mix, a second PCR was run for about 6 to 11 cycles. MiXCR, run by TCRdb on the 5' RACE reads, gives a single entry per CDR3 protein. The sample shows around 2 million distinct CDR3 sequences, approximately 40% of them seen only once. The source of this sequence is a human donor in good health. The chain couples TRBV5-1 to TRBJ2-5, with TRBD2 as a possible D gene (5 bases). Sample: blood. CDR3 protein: CASSLGDYRQETQYF. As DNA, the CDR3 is TGCGCCAGCAGCTTGGGTGACTACCGTCAAGAGACCCAGTACTTC.